One sample yielded the 22 T cell receptor beta chains listed below, sequenced in a study of T cells in Graves' hyperthyroidism and ophthalmopathy. Amplified regions were TCR beta CDR3 sequences from RNA transcripts. The HTBI primer set served for first-round RT-PCR of the TCR CDR3. TCRdb redid the calling of the multiplex PCR reads with MiXCR, one entry per CDR3 protein. The sample has over 700,000 distinct CDR3 sequences; around 39% are singletons. Sequencing input: blood. All receptors derive from a man between 18 and 29 years old with Graves' hyperthyroidism.

This clonotype has more than one count but fewer than ten. The chain combines TRBV7-2 with TRBJ2-7; D possibly corresponds to TRBD1 (5 bases). The CDR3 runs to 14 residues. Germline V CDR1 and CDR2: SGHTA, FQGNSA. The ends were cut back, 5 bases at V and 3 bases at J, with 14 bases in the middle. CDR3 DNA sequence: TGTGCCAGCAGCCCTCACCAGGGTATCTACGAGCAGTACTTC. Its protein product is CASSPHQGIYEQYF.

Ten or more counts support this clonotype. This chain joins TRBV29-1 and TRBJ1-1; D is unclear. Germline loops: CDR1 SQVTM, CDR2 ANQGSEA. The CDR3 loop spans 12 amino acids. Trimming pared 4 bases from V and 0 bases from J, leaving 6 bases between. Here the CDR3 DNA reads TGCAGCGTTGTTCCGTTGAACACTGAAGCTTTCTTT. Its translation: CSVVPLNTEAFF. The entire variable domain, with the rest obtained from reference TRBV29-1 and TRBJ1-1, is as follows: SAVISQKPSRDICQRGTSLTIQCQVDSQVTMMFWYRQQPGQSLTLIATANQGSEATYESGFVIDKFPISRPNLTFSTLTVSNMSPEDSSIYLCSVVPLNTEAFFGQGTRLTVV.

This clonotype showed up many times. The chain recombines TRBV20-1 with TRBJ1-1, with D maybe TRBD1 (6 bases). Trimming cost V 6 bases and J 3 bases, with 14 bases left between them. Germline V gene data show CDR1 as DFQATT and CDR2 as SNEGSKA (reference sequence). The CDR3 totals 13 residues. The CDR3 region has the DNA TGCAGTGCCGTCGGGGCAGGGGACACTGAAGCTTTCTTT. The encoded protein is CSAVGAGDTEAFF.

This clonotype was counted between two and nine times. V gene TRBV7-2 combines with J gene TRBJ2-7; 13 positions match TRBD2. Germline values: CDR1 SGHTA, CDR2 FQGNSA. The CDR3 sequence is 15 residues long. The trim removed 6 bases at V and 6 bases at J, leaving 8 bases unmatched. The CDR3 nucleotides read TGTGCCAGCAGTTCGGGACTAGCGGGGAAACGCGAGCAGTACTTC. This translates into CASSSGLAGKREQYF. The full variable domain, in which reference TRBV7-2 and TRBJ2-7 provide the parts outside the CDR3, is GAGVSQSPSNKVTEKGKDVELRCDPISGHTALYWYRQSLGQGLEFLIYFQGNSAPDKSGLPSDRFSAERTGGSVSTLTIQRTQQEDSAVYLCASSSGLAGKREQYFGPGTRLTVT.

The genes are TRBV7-2 and TRBJ2-7, with 7 bases fitting TRBD1. The DNA matches TRBJ2-1 better at its end, which makes the J call doubtful. The CDR3 spans 16 residues. The germline V gene encodes CDR1 SGHTA and CDR2 FQGNSA. The CDR3 DNA is TGTGCCAGCAGCTCCAATACAGGGGACTCCTACAATGAGCAGTTCTTC. It specifies CASSSNTGDSYNEQFF.

This clonotype was seen more than once but under ten times. The chain has TRBV14 and TRBJ2-2; D may be TRBD1 (6 bases). Germline V gene data show CDR1 as SGHDN and CDR2 as FVKESK. V shed 4 bases and J shed 0 bases, with 12 bases lying between them. The CDR3 extends over 16 amino acids. The DNA for the CDR3 is TGTGCCAGCAGCCGGATCGACAGGACGAACACCGGGGAGCTGTTTTTT. Protein product: CASSRIDRTNTGELFF.

As concerns this clonotype: This may arise from a read error, as a much more abundant clone is one base away. V usage is TRBV7-4 and J usage is TRBJ1-2; D is undetermined. V lost 5 bases and J lost 5, with 15 bases in between. This CDR3 has 14 residues. Per germline, CDR1 SGHVT and CDR2 SQSDAQ. In DNA, the CDR3 is TGTGCCAGCAGCAACCTGGACGGACCTTATGGCTACACCTTC. Its protein product is CASSNLDGPYGYTF.

At least ten counts were recorded for this clonotype. This chain connects TRBV29-1 to TRBJ1-1; D unresolved. V gave up 8 bases and J gave up 7 bases, with 14 bases separating them. The CDR3 extends over 11 amino acids. Germline CDR1 and CDR2: SQVTM and ANQGSEA. The CDR3 sequence is CSPSRMGEAFF. The CDR3 DNA sequence: TGCAGCCCTTCCCGGATGGGTGAAGCTTTCTTT.

The CDR3 reads CASSPGTGIGEQFF. CDR3 nucleotides: TGTGCCAGCAGTCCCGGGACAGGGATCGGTGAGCAGTTCTTC. The chain links TRBV2 to TRBJ2-1; 9 bases match TRBD1. Germline loops: CDR1 SNHLY, CDR2 FYNNEI. V lost 5 bases, J lost 9 bases, and 8 bases stayed unmatched. The CDR3 covers 14 residues.

The chain employs TRBV7-2 and TRBJ1-2; tentatively, D is TRBD1 (6 bases). Trimming took off 6 bases at V and 5 bases at J, with 7 bases between the two ends. Germline CDR1 SGHTA, CDR2 FQGNSA. This CDR3 is built from 11 residues. The CDR3 nucleotides read TGTGCCAGCAGTGGACAGTATGGCTACACCTTC. It encodes CASSGQYGYTF. Variable domain in full (rest from reference TRBV7-2 and TRBJ1-2): GAGVSQSPSNKVTEKGKDVELRCDPISGHTALYWYRQSLGQGLEFLIYFQGNSAPDKSGLPSDRFSAERTGGSVSTLTIQRTQQEDSAVYLCASSGQYGYTFGSGTRLTVV.

Remarks on this clonotype: A much larger clone lies one base from this, so it may be a read error. This chain connects TRBV10-3 to TRBJ2-7, with no clear D. This CDR3 region has 13 residues. Trimming shortened V by 10 bases and J by 4 bases, and 17 bases separated the two germline ends. The germline V gene has CDR1 ENHRY and CDR2 SYGVKD. The CDR3 nucleotides are TGTGCCACCAGGCCTGATCCCGATTACGAGCAGTACTTC. It specifies CATRPDPDYEQYF.

The genes are TRBV7-9 and TRBJ2-2; D possibly corresponds to TRBD1 (5 bases). Germline CDR1 and CDR2: SEHNR and FQNEAQ (reference sequence). V was pared by 5 bases and J by 4 bases, with 23 bases between. This CDR3 region has 18 residues. CDR3 coding DNA: TGTGCCAGCAGCCTCTGGTCAGGTGGCCAGGGTGGCACCGGGGAGCTGTTTTTT. It specifies CASSLWSGGQGGTGELFF.

The V and J genes are TRBV12-3 or TRBV12-4 and TRBJ2-6; 7 nucleotides align to TRBD1. J was trimmed by 0 bases and V by 4 bases; bases with no gene match: 9. The CDR3 loop spans 18 amino acids. The CDR3 DNA follows: TGTGCCAGCAGTTCCTCAGGGGGACGGATCTCTGGGGCCAACGTCCTGACTTTC. Translated, it gives CASSSSGGRISGANVLTF.

The J gene is TRBJ2-2, the V gene TRBV2; D possibly corresponds to TRBD1 (6 bases). Germline V gene lookup returns CDR1 SNHLY and CDR2 FYNNEI. The CDR3 contains 16 residues. The V end lost 1 base, the J end lost 6 bases, and 15 bases lay between the germline ends. The DNA of the CDR3 is TGTGCCAGCAGTGAAGTGCTACAGGGCTCGTCCGGGGAGCTGTTTTTT. Its protein product is CASSEVLQGSSGELFF.

This rearrangement joins TRBV27 to TRBJ1-1; D uncertain. The length of the CDR3 is 15 residues. V was pared by 6 bases and J by 5 bases, with 19 bases between. Germline-derived CDR1 and CDR2 are MNHEY and SMNVEV (reference sequence). The DNA of the CDR3 is TGTGCCAGCAGCCCCTACGTCCTAGGCCTTACTGAAGCTTTCTTT. This translates into CASSPYVLGLTEAFF.

Points on this clonotype: Just one base apart from a much larger clone, this may be a read error. J is TRBJ1-6 and V is TRBV24-1; no firm D call. The CDR3 loop spans 14 amino acids. In germline, CDR1 is KGHDR, CDR2 SFDVKD. CDR3: CATSVAGLYSSLHF. The CDR3 region has the DNA TGTGCCACCAGTGTCGCAGGCCTCTATTCATCCCTCCACTTT.

This clonotype has a handful of counts. The rearrangement links TRBV3-1 to TRBJ1-2; possibly TRBD1 for D (6 bases). Deletions cut 1 base from V and 7 bases from J, with 13 bases between. The CDR3 is made up of 14 amino acids. Germline assignment: CDR1 LGHDT and CDR2 YNNKEL (reference sequence). The CDR3 DNA follows: TGTGCCAGCAGCCAAGTCGGGGGGGGCTCTGGCTACACCTTC. Translated, it gives CASSQVGGGSGYTF.

This clonotype was observed at least ten times. The gene calls are TRBV5-1 and TRBJ2-7; D perhaps matches TRBD1 (6 bases). The CDR3 is made up of 13 amino acids. V was trimmed by 2 bases and J by 2 bases, leaving 8 bases between them. From germline, CDR1 is SGHRS and CDR2 YFSETQ. CDR3 protein: CASSFTGTYEQYF. The CDR3 nucleotides read TGCGCCAGCAGCTTCACAGGGACCTACGAGCAGTACTTC.

The chain combines TRBV5-1 with TRBJ1-1; 9 bases map to TRBD1. The CDR3 is 19 residues long. With V trimmed by 4 bases and J by 3 bases, 19 bases remained unmatched. Germline assignment: CDR1 SGHRS and CDR2 YFSETQ. DNA for the CDR3: TGCGCCAGCAGCCTCCTCGGGACAGGGAACTACCACAGGGACACTGAAGCTTTCTTT. This gives the protein CASSLLGTGNYHRDTEAFF.

There are many counts of this clonotype. This rearrangement joins TRBV20-1 to TRBJ2-7; weak D call: TRBD2 (6 bases). Germline lookup yields CDR1 DFQATT and CDR2 SNEGSKA (reference sequence). V was shortened by 4 bases and J by 6 bases, with 16 bases between the two germline ends. The CDR3 runs to 13 residues. This CDR3 reads CSANGERVREQYF. The CDR3 DNA reads as TGCAGTGCTAATGGAGAGCGGGTTCGCGAGCAGTACTTC.

This clonotype turned up a few times. CDR3 nucleotide sequence: TGTGCCAGCAGCGCCGTGGACACCAACACTGAAGCTTTCTTT. It translates to CASSAVDTNTEAFF. This chain links TRBV25-1 with TRBJ1-1; D is possibly TRBD1 (5 bases). The germline CDR1 and CDR2 sequences are MGHDK and SYGVNS. CDR3 length equals 14 residues. Between the trimmed V and J ends, which lost 6 bases and 2 bases, there was a span of 13 bases.

The gene calls are TRBV19 and TRBJ2-7, with 11 positions matching TRBD1. The CDR3 is 16 residues long. After removal of 9 bases from V and 6 bases from J, the junction contained 16 bases not matched to a gene. CDR1 and CDR2 (germline): LNHDA, SQIVND (reference sequence). CDR3 sequence: CASSLGSMDRGLEQYF. Here the CDR3 DNA reads TGTGCCAGCAGCCTCGGCAGTATGGACAGGGGGCTCGAGCAGTACTTC.